This is a list of T cell receptor beta chains from one sample in a study of T cells after yellow fever vaccination. TCRdb recomputed calls from the 5' RACE reads with MiXCR, one row per CDR3 protein. This sample carries 450,000 to 600,000 distinct CDR3 sequences, roughly 17% of them seen once, and the ten largest clones take around a sixth. This specimen consisted of PBMCs, obtained more than 4 days after the first yellow fever vaccination. Every receptor here comes from a man younger than 35 who received the YFV17D yellow fever vaccine. The CDR3 runs from the conserved cysteine through the conserved F or W. D genes are given only for firm matches. The size field is filled for only some rows; it gives once, few, many or a size class.

d_call: TRBD1; cdr3_length: 15; j_call: TRBJ2-7; clone_size: few; v_call: TRBV18; cdr3_aa: CASSPLSQGAIEQYF; cdr3_nt: TGTGCCAGCTCACCTCTTTCGCAGGGGGCTATCGAGCAGTACTTC
d_call: NA; cdr3_length: 15; j_call: TRBJ1-2; clone_size: NA; v_call: TRBV20-1; cdr3_aa: CSARDLRALGYGYTF; cdr3_nt: TGCAGTGCTAGAGATCTGAGGGCGTTAGGGTATGGCTACACCTTC
d_call: NA; cdr3_length: 14; j_call: TRBJ2-3; clone_size: few; v_call: TRBV20-1; cdr3_aa: CSARAGGGTDTQYF; cdr3_nt: TGCAGTGCTAGGGCGGGCGGGGGCACAGATACGCAGTATTTT
d_call: NA; cdr3_length: 15; j_call: TRBJ2-4; clone_size: NA; v_call: TRBV7-9; cdr3_aa: CASSGGGLAKNIQYF; cdr3_nt: TGTGCCAGCAGCGGAGGGGGATTAGCCAAAAACATTCAGTACTTC
d_call: NA; cdr3_length: 15; j_call: TRBJ2-1; clone_size: few; v_call: TRBV9; cdr3_aa: CASSVGTRSYNEQFF; cdr3_nt: TGTGCCAGCAGCGTAGGGACTCGTTCCTACAATGAGCAGTTCTTC
d_call: NA; cdr3_length: 14; j_call: TRBJ2-1; clone_size: NA; v_call: TRBV4-1; cdr3_aa: CASSQGVTYNEQFF; cdr3_nt: TGCGCCAGCAGCCAAGGAGTTACCTACAATGAGCAGTTCTTC
d_call: NA; cdr3_length: 15; j_call: TRBJ2-2; clone_size: NA; v_call: TRBV24-1; cdr3_aa: CATSDPWRGTGELFF; cdr3_nt: TGTGCCACCAGTGACCCTTGGAGGGGCACCGGGGAGCTGTTTTTT
d_call: NA; cdr3_length: 14; j_call: TRBJ2-2; clone_size: few; v_call: TRBV10-3; cdr3_aa: CAINLSGDTGELFF; cdr3_nt: TGTGCCATCAACCTATCGGGGGACACCGGGGAGCTGTTTTTT
d_call: TRBD2; cdr3_length: 20; j_call: TRBJ2-1; clone_size: NA; v_call: TRBV11-1; cdr3_aa: CASSLVLRLAGGPSYNEQFF; cdr3_nt: TGTGCCAGCAGCTTAGTCCTGAGACTAGCGGGGGGACCTTCCTACAATGAGCAGTTCTTC
d_call: NA; cdr3_length: 16; j_call: TRBJ1-4; clone_size: NA; v_call: TRBV5-1; cdr3_aa: CASSLGATTSNEKLFF; cdr3_nt: TGCGCCAGCAGCTTGGGGGCGACGACGAGCAATGAAAAACTGTTTTTT
d_call: TRBD1; cdr3_length: 15; j_call: TRBJ1-6; clone_size: few; v_call: TRBV12-3/TRBV12-4; cdr3_aa: CASSFGTGGLSPLHF; cdr3_nt: TGTGCCAGCAGTTTTGGAACAGGGGGCCTTTCACCCCTCCACTTT
d_call: NA; cdr3_length: 15; j_call: TRBJ1-4; clone_size: few; v_call: TRBV6-5; cdr3_aa: CASSFQGSANEKLFF; cdr3_nt: TGTGCCAGCAGTTTTCAGGGATCCGCTAATGAAAAACTGTTTTTT
d_call: TRBD1; cdr3_length: 17; j_call: TRBJ2-5; clone_size: NA; v_call: TRBV6-5; cdr3_aa: CASSYSGLGTGRETQYF; cdr3_nt: TGTGCCAGCAGTTACTCGGGTCTGGGGACAGGGAGAGAGACCCAGTACTTC